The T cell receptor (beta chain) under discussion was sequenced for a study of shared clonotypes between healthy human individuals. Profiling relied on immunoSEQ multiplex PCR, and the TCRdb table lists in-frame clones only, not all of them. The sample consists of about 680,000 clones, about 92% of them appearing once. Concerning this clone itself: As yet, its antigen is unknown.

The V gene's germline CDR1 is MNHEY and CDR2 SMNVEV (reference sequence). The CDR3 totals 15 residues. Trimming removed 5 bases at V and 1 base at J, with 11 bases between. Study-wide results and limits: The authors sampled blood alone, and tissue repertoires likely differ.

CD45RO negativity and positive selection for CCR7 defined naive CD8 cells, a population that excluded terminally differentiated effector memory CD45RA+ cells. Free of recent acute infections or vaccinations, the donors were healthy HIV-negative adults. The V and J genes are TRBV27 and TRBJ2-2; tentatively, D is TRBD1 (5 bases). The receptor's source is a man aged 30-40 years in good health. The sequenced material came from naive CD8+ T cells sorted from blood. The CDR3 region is CASSASQGNTGELFF. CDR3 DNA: TGTGCCAGCAGTGCCTCGCAGGGGAACACCGGGGAGCTGTTTTTT.